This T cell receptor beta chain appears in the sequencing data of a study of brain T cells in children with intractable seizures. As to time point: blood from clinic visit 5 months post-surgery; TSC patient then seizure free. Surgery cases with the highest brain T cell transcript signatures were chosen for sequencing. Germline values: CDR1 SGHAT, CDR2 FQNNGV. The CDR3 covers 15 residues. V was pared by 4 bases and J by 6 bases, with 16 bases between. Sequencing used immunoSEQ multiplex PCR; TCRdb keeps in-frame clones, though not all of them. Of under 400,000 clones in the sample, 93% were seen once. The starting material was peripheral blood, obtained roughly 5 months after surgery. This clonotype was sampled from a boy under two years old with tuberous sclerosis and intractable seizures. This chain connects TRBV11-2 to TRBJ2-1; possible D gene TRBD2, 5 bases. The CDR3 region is CASSSGLPRPNEQFF. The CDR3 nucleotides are TGTGCCAGCAGCTCCGGACTGCCCCGGCCCAATGAGCAGTTCTTC.